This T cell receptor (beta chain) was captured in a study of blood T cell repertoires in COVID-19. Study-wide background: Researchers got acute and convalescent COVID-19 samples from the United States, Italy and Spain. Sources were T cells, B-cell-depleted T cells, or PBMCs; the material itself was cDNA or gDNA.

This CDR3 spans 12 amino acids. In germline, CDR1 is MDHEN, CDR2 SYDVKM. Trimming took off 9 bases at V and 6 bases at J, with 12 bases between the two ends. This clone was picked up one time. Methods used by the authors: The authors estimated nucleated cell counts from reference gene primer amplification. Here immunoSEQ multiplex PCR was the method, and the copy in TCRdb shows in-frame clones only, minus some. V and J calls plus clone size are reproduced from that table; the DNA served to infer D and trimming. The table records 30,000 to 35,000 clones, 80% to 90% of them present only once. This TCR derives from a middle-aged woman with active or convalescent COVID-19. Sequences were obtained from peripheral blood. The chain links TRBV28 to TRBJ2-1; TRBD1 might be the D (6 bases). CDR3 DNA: TGTGCCAGTGGCAGGGGTATCAATGAGCAGTTCTTC. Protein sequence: CASGRGINEQFF.